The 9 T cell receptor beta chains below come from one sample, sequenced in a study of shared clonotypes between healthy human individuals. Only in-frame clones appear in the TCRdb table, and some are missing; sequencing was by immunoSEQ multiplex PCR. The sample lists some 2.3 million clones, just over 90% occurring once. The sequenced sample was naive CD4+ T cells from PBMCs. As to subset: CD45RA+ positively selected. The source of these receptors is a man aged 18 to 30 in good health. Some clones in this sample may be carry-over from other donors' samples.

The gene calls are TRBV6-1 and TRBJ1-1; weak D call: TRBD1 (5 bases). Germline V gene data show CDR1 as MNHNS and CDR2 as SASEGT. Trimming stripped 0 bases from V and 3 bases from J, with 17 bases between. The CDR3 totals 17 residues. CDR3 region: CASSEAGLFRRDTEAFF. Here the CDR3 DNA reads TGTGCCAGCAGTGAAGCGGGACTCTTTCGGAGGGACACTGAAGCTTTCTTT.

The CDR3 bases are TGTGCCAGCAGCGTAGATGCAGCCTACAATGAGCAGTTCTTC. Translation: CASSVDAAYNEQFF. The chain combines TRBV9 with TRBJ2-1; D is ambiguous. Germline assignment: CDR1 SGDLS and CDR2 YYNGEE. There are 14 residues in the CDR3. Trimming cost V 0 bases and J 2 bases, with 6 bases left between them.

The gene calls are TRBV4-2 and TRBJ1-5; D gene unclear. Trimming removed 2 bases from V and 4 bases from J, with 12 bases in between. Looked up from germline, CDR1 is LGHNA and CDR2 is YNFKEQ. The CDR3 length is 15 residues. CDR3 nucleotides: TGTGCCAGCAGCCAAACCCCGGCAGCAAATCAGCCCCAGCATTTT. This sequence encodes CASSQTPAANQPQHF.

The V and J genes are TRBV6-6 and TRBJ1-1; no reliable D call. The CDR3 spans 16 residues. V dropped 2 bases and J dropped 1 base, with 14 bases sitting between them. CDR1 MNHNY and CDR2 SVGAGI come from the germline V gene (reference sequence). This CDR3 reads CASSYLYATSNTEAFF. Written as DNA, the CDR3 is TGTGCCAGCAGTTACCTTTATGCTACTTCGAACACTGAAGCTTTCTTT.

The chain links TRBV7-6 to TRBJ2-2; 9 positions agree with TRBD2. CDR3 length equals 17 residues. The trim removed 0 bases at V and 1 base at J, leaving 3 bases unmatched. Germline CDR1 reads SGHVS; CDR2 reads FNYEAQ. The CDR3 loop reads CASSLAPAGGNTGELFF. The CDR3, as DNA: TGTGCCAGCAGCTTAGCCCCAGCGGGAGGGAACACCGGGGAGCTGTTTTTT.

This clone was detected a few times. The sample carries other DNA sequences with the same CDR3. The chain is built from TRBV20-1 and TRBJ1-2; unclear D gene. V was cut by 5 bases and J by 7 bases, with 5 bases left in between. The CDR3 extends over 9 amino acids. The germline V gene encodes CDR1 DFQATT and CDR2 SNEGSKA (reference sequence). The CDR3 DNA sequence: TGCAGTGCTGGACCTGGCTACACCTTC. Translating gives CSAGPGYTF.

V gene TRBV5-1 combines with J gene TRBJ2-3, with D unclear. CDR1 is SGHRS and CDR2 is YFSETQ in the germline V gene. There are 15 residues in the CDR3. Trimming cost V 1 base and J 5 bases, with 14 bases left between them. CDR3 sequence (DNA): TGCGCCAGCAGCTTGAGTTTAGGGTTTGGAGATACGCAGTATTTT. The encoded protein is CASSLSLGFGDTQYF.

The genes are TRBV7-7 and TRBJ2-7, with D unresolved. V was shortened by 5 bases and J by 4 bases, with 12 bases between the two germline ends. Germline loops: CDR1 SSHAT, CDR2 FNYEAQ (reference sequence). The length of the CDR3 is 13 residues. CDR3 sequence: CASSTQVGYEQYF. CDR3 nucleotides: TGTGCCAGCAGCACGCAGGTGGGGTACGAGCAGTACTTC. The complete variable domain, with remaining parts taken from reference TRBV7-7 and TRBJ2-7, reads GAGVSQSPRYKVTKRGQDVTLRCDPISSHATLYWYQQALGQGPEFLTYFNYEAQPDKSGLPSDRFSAERPEGSISTLTIQRTEQRDSAMYRCASSTQVGYEQYFGPGTRLTVT.

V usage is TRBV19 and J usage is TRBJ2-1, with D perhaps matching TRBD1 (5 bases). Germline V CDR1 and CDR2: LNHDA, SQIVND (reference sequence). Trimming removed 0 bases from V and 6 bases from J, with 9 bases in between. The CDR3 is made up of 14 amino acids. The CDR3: CASSIDQGVNEQFF. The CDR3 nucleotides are TGTGCCAGTAGTATAGACCAGGGTGTCAATGAGCAGTTCTTC.